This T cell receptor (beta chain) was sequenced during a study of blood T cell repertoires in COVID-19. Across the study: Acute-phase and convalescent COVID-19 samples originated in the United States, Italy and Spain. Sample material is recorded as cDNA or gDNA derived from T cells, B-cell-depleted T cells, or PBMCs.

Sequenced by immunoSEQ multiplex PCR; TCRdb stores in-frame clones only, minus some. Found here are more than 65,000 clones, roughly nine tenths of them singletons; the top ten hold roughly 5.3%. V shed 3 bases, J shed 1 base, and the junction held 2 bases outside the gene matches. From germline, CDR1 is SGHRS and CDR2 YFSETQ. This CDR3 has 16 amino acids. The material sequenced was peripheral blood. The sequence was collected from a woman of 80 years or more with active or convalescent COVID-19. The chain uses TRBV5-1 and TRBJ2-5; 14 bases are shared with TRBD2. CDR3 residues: CASSWGLAGVQETQYF. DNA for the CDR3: TGCGCCAGCAGCTGGGGACTAGCGGGGGTCCAAGAGACCCAGTACTTC.